This T cell receptor beta chain was retrieved from a study of beta chain features in type 1 diabetes. Study in general: Similarity in age, gender and cell yields was seen between patients and healthy donors. Points from the study as a whole: Type 1 diabetes patients showed a moderate but significant shortening of TCRB CDR3s in all four CD4+ subsets.

Expressed TCRB transcripts got sequenced, as all isolated RNA was reverse transcribed. Repertoires were generated with immunoSEQ multiplex PCR, while TCRdb's copy carries only in-frame clones and drops some. Found here are roughly 400,000 clones, around 10% of them singletons; the top ten hold 0.45% to 0.65%. V lost 5 bases to trimming and J lost 1 base; unmatched junction nucleotides: 3. The CDR3 contains 15 residues. CDR1 is SGHNT, CDR2 YYREEE, per germline (reference sequence). On this clone itself: Antigen: not known.

CD45RO/CCR7/CD25/CD127/CD95/CD27 separated CD4+ naive, central memory, regulatory and stem cell-like memory cells by sorting. Specimen: central memory CD4+ T cells from blood. The genes are TRBV5-4 and TRBJ2-3; 11 bases are shared with TRBD2. The origin of this receptor is a man aged 30 to 45 with type 1 diabetes. Here the CDR3 DNA reads TGTGCCAGCAGAATAGCGGGAGGGGGCACAGATACGCAGTATTTT. Its translation: CASRIAGGGTDTQYF.